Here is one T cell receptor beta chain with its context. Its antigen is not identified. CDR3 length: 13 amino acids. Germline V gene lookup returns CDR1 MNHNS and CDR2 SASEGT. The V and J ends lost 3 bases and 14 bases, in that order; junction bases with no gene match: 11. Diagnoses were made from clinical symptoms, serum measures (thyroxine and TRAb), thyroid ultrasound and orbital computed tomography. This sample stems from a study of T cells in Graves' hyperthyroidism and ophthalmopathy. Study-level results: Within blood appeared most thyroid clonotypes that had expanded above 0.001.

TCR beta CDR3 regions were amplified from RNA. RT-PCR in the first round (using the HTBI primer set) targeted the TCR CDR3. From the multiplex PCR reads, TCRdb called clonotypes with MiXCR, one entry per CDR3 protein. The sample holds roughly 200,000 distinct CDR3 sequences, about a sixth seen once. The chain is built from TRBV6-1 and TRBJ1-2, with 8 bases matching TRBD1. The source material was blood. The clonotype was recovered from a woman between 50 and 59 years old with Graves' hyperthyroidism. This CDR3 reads CASSEESTGAGTF. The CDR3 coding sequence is TGTGCCAGCAGTGAGGAATCGACAGGGGCCGGAACCTTC.